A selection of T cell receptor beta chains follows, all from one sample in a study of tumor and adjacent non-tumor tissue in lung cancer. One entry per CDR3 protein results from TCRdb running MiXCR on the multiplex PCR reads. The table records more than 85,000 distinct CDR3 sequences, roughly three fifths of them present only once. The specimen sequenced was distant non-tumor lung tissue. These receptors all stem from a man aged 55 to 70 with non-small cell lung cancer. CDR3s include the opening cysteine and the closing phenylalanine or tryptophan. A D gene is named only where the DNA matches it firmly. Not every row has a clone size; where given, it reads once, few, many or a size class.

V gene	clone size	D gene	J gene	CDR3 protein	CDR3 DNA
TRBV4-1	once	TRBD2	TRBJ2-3	CASSQIGLAGDGRYTQYF	TGCGCCAGCAGCCAAATCGGACTAGCGGGGGACGGCCGATATACGCAGTATTTT
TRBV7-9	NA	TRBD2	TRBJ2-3	CASSLGASGTNTDTQYF	TGTGCCAGCAGCTTAGGGGCTAGCGGGACTAACACAGATACGCAGTATTTT
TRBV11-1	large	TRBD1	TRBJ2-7	CASSTAGQGRYEQYF	TGTGCCAGCAGCACCGCGGGACAGGGGCGTTACGAGCAGTACTTC
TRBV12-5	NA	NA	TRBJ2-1	CASGLGTRDNEQFF	TGTGCTAGTGGTTTGGGGACAAGGGACAATGAGCAGTTCTTC
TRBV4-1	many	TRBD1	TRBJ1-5	CASSRAQGANQPQHF	TGCGCCAGCAGCCGAGCACAGGGGGCGAATCAGCCCCAGCATTTT
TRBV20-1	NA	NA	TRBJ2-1	CSARDTIGYNEQFF	TGCAGTGCTAGAGATACAATAGGATACAATGAGCAGTTCTTT
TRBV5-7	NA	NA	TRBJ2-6	CASGPGRCPGANALTF	TGTGCCAGCGGGCCGGGACGGTGTCCTGGGGCCAACGCCCTGACTTTC
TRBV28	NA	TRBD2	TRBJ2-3	CASNHSGRADSDMQYF	TGTGCCAGCAACCATAGCGGGAGGGCCGACTCAGATATGCAGTATTTT
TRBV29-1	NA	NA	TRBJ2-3	CSAEIGVGGTDMQYF	TGTAGCGCTGAAATAGGGGTTGGGGGCACAGATATGCAGTATTTT
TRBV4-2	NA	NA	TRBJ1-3	CASGQVGSGNTIYF	TGTGCCAGCGGCCAAGTAGGCTCTGGAAACACCATATATTTT
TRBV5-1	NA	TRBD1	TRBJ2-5	CASSLEGTARGDSIAQYF	TGCGCCAGCAGCTTGGAAGGGACAGCCCGAGGGGACAGTATTGCCCAGTACTTC
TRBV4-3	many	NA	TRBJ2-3	CASSQDVGSTDTQYF	TGCGCCAGCAGCCAAGATGTGGGTAGCACAGATACGCAGTATTTT
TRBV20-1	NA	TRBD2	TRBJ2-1	CDARGTSGRAREQFF	TGCGATGCTAGAGGGACTAGCGGGAGGGCGAGGGAGCAGTTCTTC
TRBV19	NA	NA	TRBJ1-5	CASSIGLYSNQPQHF	TGTGCCAGTAGTATAGGGCTTTATAGCAATCAGCCCCAGCATTTT
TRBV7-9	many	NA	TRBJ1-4	CASSSALTATNEKLFF	TGTGCCAGCAGCTCAGCTCTGACAGCAACTAATGAAAAACTGTTTTTT
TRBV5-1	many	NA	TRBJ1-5	CASSLSGAGQPQHF	TGCGCCAGCAGCTTGTCAGGGGCGGGACAGCCCCAGCATTTT